This is a list of T cell receptor beta chains from one sample in a study of blood T cells in healthy people across ages. Using its own MiXCR run on the 5' RACE reads, TCRdb lists one record per CDR3 protein. This table holds more than 1.4 million distinct CDR3 sequences, about 40% found once. Sequencing used blood. All receptors derive from a woman aged 18 to 35 in good health. CDR3s include the opening cysteine and the closing phenylalanine or tryptophan. D genes are given only for firm matches. Some rows have no size entry. The others give once, few or many, or a class for an expanded clone.

>.|TRBV25-1|TRBJ1-2|.
TGTGCCAGCAGTGAATCGGAGGGAAGCCAGTATGGCTACACCTTC
CASSESEGSQYGYTF
>.|TRBV12-3/TRBV12-4|TRBJ2-6|TRBD1
TGTGCCAGCCCCGGGAAAACAGGGGGCTCTGGGGCCAACGTCCTGACTTTC
CASPGKTGGSGANVLTF
>.|TRBV7-9|TRBJ1-1|.
TGTGCCAGCAGGTTGGGGGCGGGGAACACTGAAGCTTTCTTT
CASRLGAGNTEAFF
>.|TRBV6-1|TRBJ1-1|TRBD1
TGTGCCAGCAGTGCGGGGGACAGGTCTACACGGACGAACACTGAAGCTTTCTTT
CASSAGDRSTRTNTEAFF
>.|TRBV4-1|TRBJ2-1|TRBD2
TGCGCCAGCAGCCAAGGCCACGTGACTAGTGGCGGGAGTGGACCCTACAATGAGCAGTTCTTC
CASSQGHVTSGGSGPYNEQFF
>.|TRBV10-3|TRBJ1-1|.
TGTGCCATCAGTGGGGGGGACACTGAAGCTTTCTTT
CAISGGDTEAFF
>.|TRBV20-1|TRBJ2-1|TRBD2
TGCAGTGCTAGGGGGCTGACTAGCGGGGGGTACTACAATGAGCAGTTCTTC
CSARGLTSGGYYNEQFF
>.|TRBV12-5|TRBJ2-1|.
TGTGCTAGTGGCCCCTTGGGTAGACTAGGTGGTATCCGCAATGAGCAGTTCTTC
CASGPLGRLGGIRNEQFF
>once|TRBV28|TRBJ2-6|.
TGTGCCAGCAGTTCCTTCCTCGGGTTCCGGGGCAACGTCCTGACTTTC
CASSSFLGFRGNVLTF
>.|TRBV6-5|TRBJ2-7|TRBD2
TGTGCCGGCAGTGGGACTAGCGCGGGTCACTACGAGCAGTACTTC
CAGSGTSAGHYEQYF
>.|TRBV6-5|TRBJ2-1|.
TGTGCCAGCACCCGAGAGGGAGTGGTAAATGAGCAGTTCTTC
CASTREGVVNEQFF
>.|TRBV6-5|TRBJ1-2|.
TGTGCCAGCAGCAACGGACCCTATGGCTACACCTTC
CASSNGPYGYTF
>many|TRBV20-1|TRBJ2-7|.
TGCAGTGCTAGAGACCCCTCTGGGGGAATTTACGAGCAGTACTTC
CSARDPSGGIYEQYF
>.|TRBV6-1|TRBJ2-7|TRBD1
TGTACCAGCAGTGAAGTCCGGGACAGACTCTACGAGCAGTACTTC
CTSSEVRDRLYEQYF
>.|TRBV6-5|TRBJ2-1|.
TGTGCCAGCAGTTACGTCCTAGCGTCAGACAGCTCCTACAATGAGCAGTTCTTC
CASSYVLASDSSYNEQFF
>.|TRBV2|TRBJ2-1|TRBD2
TGTGCCAGCAGTGAAGCAGGACGGGAGGCCCGCAATGAGCAGTTCTTC
CASSEAGREARNEQFF
>.|TRBV5-1|TRBJ2-5|.
TGCGCCAGCAGCTGTAATTGGGTCCCACAAGAGGCCCAGTACTTC
CASSCNWVPQEAQYF
>few|TRBV9|TRBJ2-2|.
TGTGCCAGCAGCGGCACAGGGCCCAACACCGGGGAGCTGTTTTTT
CASSGTGPNTGELFF
>.|TRBV12-5|TRBJ1-2|.
TGTGCTAGTGTTTCCGGAGGAGGGACTTATGGCTACACCTTC
CASVSGGGTYGYTF
>once|TRBV20-1|TRBJ2-3|.
TGCAGTGCTAGTGGGGCGCTAGCTTTAGATACGCAGTATTTT
CSASGALALDTQYF
>.|TRBV15|TRBJ2-1|.
TGTGCCACCAGCTCCTACCCCGGGAGCTCCTACAATGAGCAGTTCTTC
CATSSYPGSSYNEQFF
>.|TRBV7-9|TRBJ2-7|.
TGTGCCAGCAGCCCGCGTGGGGGCCCAACCTACGAGCAGTACTTC
CASSPRGGPTYEQYF
>.|TRBV19|TRBJ1-2|.
TGTGCCAGTAGTAGGAAGACGGACGTTAACTATGGCTACACCTTC
CASSRKTDVNYGYTF
>.|TRBV27|TRBJ1-1|TRBD1
TGTGCCAGCAGGGCGACAGGGGTTAACACTGAAGCTTTCTTT
CASRATGVNTEAFF
>few|TRBV5-1|TRBJ1-6|.
TGCGCCAGCAGCCGGGTAACAGGCCCTAATTCACCCCTCCACTTT
CASSRVTGPNSPLHF